The entry below describes one T cell receptor beta chain. Its cognate antigen is unknown. Exclusion criteria comprised uncontrolled infection, other autoimmune disease, pregnancy or lactation. Thyroid ultrasound and orbital computed tomography, with clinical symptoms and serum thyroxine and TRAb, informed diagnoses. The data are from a study of T cells in Graves' hyperthyroidism and ophthalmopathy. General study points: The authors' 13 V-J model separated ophthalmopathy from stable hyperthyroidism.

RNA transcripts gave rise to amplified TCR beta CDR3 regions. When the TCR CDR3 underwent first-round RT-PCR, the HTBI primer set was used. MiXCR was run by TCRdb on the multiplex PCR reads, yielding one entry per CDR3 protein. Altogether 400,000 to 500,000 distinct CDR3 sequences are present, around 15% being singletons, with the ten largest covering approximately 13%. The clonotype originates from a man aged 18 to 29 with Graves' ophthalmopathy. The sequencing input was blood.

As DNA, the CDR3 is TGTGCCAGCAGCTTTACTAGCGGGATGGCAGATACGCAGTATTTT. It encodes CASSFTSGMADTQYF. V and J are TRBV7-2 and TRBJ2-3, with 10 bases lining up with TRBD2. The V gene end was trimmed by 3 bases and the J gene end by 4 bases; junction bases not matched to a gene: 4. CDR3 length equals 15 residues. CDR1 SGHTA and CDR2 FQGNSA come from the germline V gene.